One and the same sample provided the 32 T cell receptor beta chains below, sequenced in a study of cytomegalovirus exposure and HLA in healthy donors. It was with 60 Vbeta and 13 Jbeta primers that the PCR ran. The data were produced by immunoSEQ multiplex PCR, yet TCRdb's version contains in-frame clones alone and is incomplete. The sample consists of a few hundred thousand clones, around 89% of them appearing once. Sequenced material: PBMCs. These receptors were obtained from a woman under 30 in good health and CMV-seronegative.

The chain uses TRBV6-5 and TRBJ1-6; 8 bases are shared with TRBD1. The CDR3 is 15 amino acids. Germline CDR1 MNHEY, CDR2 SVGAGI. J gave up 6 bases and V 2 bases, and 3 bases lay outside the gene matches. The CDR3 bases are TGTGCCAGCAGTTACAGGACAGGGCGTAATTCACCCCTCCACTTT. This sequence encodes CASSYRTGRNSPLHF.

The rearrangement joins TRBV10-1 to TRBJ1-2; TRBD1 aligns across 8 bases. There are 14 residues in the CDR3. After removal of 0 bases from V and 8 bases from J, the junction contained 5 bases not matched to a gene. Per germline, CDR1 WNHNN and CDR2 SYGVQD (reference sequence). The CDR3 protein is CASSESRQGKGYTF. The DNA of the CDR3 is TGCGCCAGCAGTGAGTCGAGACAGGGGAAAGGCTACACCTTC.

This clone was observed once. This sequence joins TRBV5-4 and TRBJ2-7; 7 bases agree with TRBD2. This CDR3 spans 15 amino acids. J was trimmed by 0 bases and V by 5 bases; bases with no gene match: 8. Germline assignment: CDR1 SGHNT and CDR2 YYREEE (reference sequence). CDR3 sequence: CASSPSRDYSYEQYF. CDR3 coding DNA: TGTGCCAGCAGTCCATCGCGGGACTACTCCTACGAGCAGTACTTC. The full variable domain, its missing parts supplied by reference TRBV5-4 and TRBJ2-7, is ETGVTQSPTHLIKTRGQQVTLRCSSQSGHNTVSWYQQALGQGPQFIFQYYREEENGRGNFPPRFSGLQFPNYSSELNVNALELDDSALYLCASSPSRDYSYEQYFGPGTRLTVT.

The rearrangement uses TRBV6-5 and TRBJ1-1; D not certain. Germline CDR1 is MNHEY and CDR2 is SVGAGI. The CDR3 consists of 14 residues. The V end lost 4 bases, the J end lost 2 bases, and 11 bases lay between the germline ends. CDR3 region: CASSFRHTNTEAFF. The CDR3 bases are TGTGCCAGCAGTTTCCGTCATACTAACACTGAAGCTTTCTTT.

This clone came up a few times. This sequence joins TRBV9 and TRBJ1-1; possible D gene TRBD1, 5 bases. Germline values: CDR1 SGDLS, CDR2 YYNGEE. V lost 0 bases, J lost 5 bases, and 11 bases lay in between. The CDR3 is made up of 14 amino acids. The CDR3 nucleotides are TGTGCCAGCAGCGTAGATGGGGGGGGGACTGAAGCTTTCTTT. Translating it yields CASSVDGGGTEAFF. The entire variable domain, with the rest obtained from reference TRBV9 and TRBJ1-1, is as follows: DSGVTQTPKHLITATGQRVTLRCSPRSGDLSVYWYQQSLDQGLQFLIQYYNGEERAKGNILERFSAQQFPDLHSELNLSSLELGDSALYFCASSVDGGGTEAFFGQGTRLTVV.

The chain is built from TRBV5-5 and TRBJ1-4; unclear D gene. There are 16 residues in the CDR3. V lost 4 bases, J lost 8 bases, and 21 bases lay in between. Germline V gene data show CDR1 as SGHKS and CDR2 as YYEKEE (reference sequence). CDR3 sequence (DNA): TGTGCCAGCAGCCTAAGCCCACAGTTGGTCCGGGAAAAACTGTTTTTT. Its protein product is CASSLSPQLVREKLFF.

The V and J genes are TRBV7-3 and TRBJ1-1, with unresolved D. CDR1 and CDR2 (germline): SGHTA, FQGTGA. The CDR3 loop spans 15 amino acids. The germline V and J ends were trimmed by 0 bases and 1 base, with 9 bases remaining between them. CDR3 in DNA: TGTGCCAGCAGCTTAACCCATGGAGGGAACACTGAAGCTTTCTTT. It translates to CASSLTHGGNTEAFF.

The rearrangement links TRBV6-4 to TRBJ2-2; D is perhaps TRBD2 (6 bases). Germline CDR1 and CDR2: MRHNA and SNTAGT. The V end was cut by 3 bases, the J end by 7 bases, with 12 bases between. This CDR3 is 14 amino acids long. CDR3 loop: CASSEKDGSGELFF. Written as DNA, the CDR3 is TGTGCCAGCAGTGAGAAAGACGGGAGCGGGGAGCTGTTTTTT.

Points on this clone: Other DNA sequences in this sample translate to the same CDR3. The V call is TRBV4-3, the J call TRBJ2-7, with a weak D call TRBD1 (6 bases). Germline loops: CDR1 LGHNA, CDR2 YSLEER. The V end was cut by 0 bases, the J end by 3 bases, with 6 bases between. The CDR3 consists of 13 residues. CDR3 nucleotides: TGCGCCAGCAGCCAAGACAGGGGCTACGAGCAGTACTTC. Its translation: CASSQDRGYEQYF.

The rearrangement joins TRBV2 to TRBJ2-3, with D unclear. CDR1 SNHLY and CDR2 FYNNEI come from the germline V gene. V was trimmed by 9 bases and J by 1 base, leaving 11 bases between them. The CDR3 length is 13 residues. The DNA for the CDR3 is TGTGCCAGTAGAAGAGGCCGCACAGATACGCAGTATTTT. Residues: CASRRGRTDTQYF.

DNA for the CDR3: TGCGCCAGCAGACCAGGGGGATCCTACGAGCAGTACTTC. Its translation is CASRPGGSYEQYF. The gene calls are TRBV5-1 and TRBJ2-7; 7 bases are a match to TRBD1. CDR1 and CDR2 (germline): SGHRS, YFSETQ. CDR3 length equals 13 residues. V gave up 5 bases and J gave up 1 base; unmatched junction bases: 3.

This chain connects TRBV4-1 to TRBJ2-7; 9 positions agree with TRBD2. Germline CDR1 MGHRA, CDR2 YSYEKL. The CDR3 runs 17 residues. V was clipped by 0 bases and J by 1 base; unmatched bases: 7. CDR3 sequence (DNA): TGCGCCAGCAGCCAAGAAGGGGCCACTAGCGGGTCCTACGAGCAGTACTTC. It yields the protein CASSQEGATSGSYEQYF.

This chain links TRBV4-3 with TRBJ2-2, with 11 bases that match TRBD2. The CDR3 length is 17 residues. Germline assignment: CDR1 LGHNA and CDR2 YSLEER. J gave up 1 base and V 3 bases, and 4 bases lay outside the gene matches. DNA for the CDR3: TGCGCCAGCAGCCAGAATCTAGCGGGAGGGAACACCGGGGAGCTGTTTTTT. Residues: CASSQNLAGGNTGELFF.

The rearrangement links TRBV6-6 to TRBJ2-2; TRBD1 matches at 7 bases. The V gene's germline CDR1 is MNHNY and CDR2 SVGAGI (reference sequence). The V gene end was trimmed by 6 bases and the J gene end by 4 bases; junction bases not matched to a gene: 5. The length of the CDR3 is 14 residues. DNA for the CDR3: TGTGCCAGCAGCAGACAGGGTATCACCGGGGAGCTGTTTTTT. It encodes CASSRQGITGELFF.

The chain links TRBV9 to TRBJ2-5, with D possibly being TRBD2 (6 bases). Germline lookup yields CDR1 SGDLS and CDR2 YYNGEE. V lost 0 bases, J lost 1 base, and 13 bases lay in between. This CDR3 has 16 amino acids. CDR3 nucleotides: TGTGCCAGCAGCGTAGGATGGGCGGGGTTCCAAGAGACCCAGTACTTC. This codes for CASSVGWAGFQETQYF.

This clone appeared a single time. V is TRBV6-1 and J is TRBJ2-3, with 8 bases aligning to TRBD2. V lost 3 bases to trimming and J lost 0 bases; unmatched junction nucleotides: 2. The germline V gene has CDR1 MNHNS and CDR2 SASEGT. CDR3 length: 15 amino acids. CDR3 region: CASSEGGGSTDTQYF. Here the CDR3 DNA reads TGTGCCAGCAGTGAGGGCGGGGGGAGCACAGATACGCAGTATTTT.

This chain connects TRBV15 to TRBJ1-6; D remains ambiguous. Per the germline V gene, CDR1 is LNHNV and CDR2 is YYDKDF (reference sequence). The CDR3 covers 9 residues. V lost 7 bases, J lost 14 bases, and 6 bases lay in between. This chain's CDR3 is CATISSLHF. The CDR3 DNA sequence: TGTGCCACCATCTCGTCCCTCCACTTT.

This chain joins TRBV10-3 and TRBJ1-2; 7 nucleotides agree with TRBD1. The germline V gene has CDR1 ENHRY and CDR2 SYGVKD. The length of the CDR3 is 16 residues. The V gene end was trimmed by 7 bases and the J gene end by 5 bases; junction bases not matched to a gene: 16. CDR3 coding DNA: TGTGCCATCATGGGACAGATGGGGACGGGGCCATATGGCTACACCTTC. Its translation: CAIMGQMGTGPYGYTF.

This chain connects TRBV5-6 to TRBJ1-1, with 9 positions matching TRBD1. CDR1 is SGHDT, CDR2 YYEEEE, per germline. The CDR3 has 13 residues. V gave up 4 bases and J gave up 6 bases; unmatched junction bases: 4. The CDR3 sequence is CASSIQGAPEAFF. The CDR3 DNA follows: TGTGCCAGCAGCATACAGGGGGCGCCTGAAGCTTTCTTT.

About this clone itself: This sample includes further DNA sequences coding for the same CDR3. The rearrangement links TRBV18 to TRBJ1-5; D is uncertain. Trimming removed 2 bases from V and 2 bases from J, with 4 bases in between. The CDR3 is 13 residues long. Germline values: CDR1 KGHSH, CDR2 LQKENI. The CDR3 DNA follows: TGTGCCAGCTCACCAAGCGGCAATCAGCCCCAGCATTTT. Translating gives CASSPSGNQPQHF. The variable domain in full, completed from reference TRBV18 and TRBJ1-5, reads NAGVMQNPRHLVRRRGQEARLRCSPMKGHSHVYWYRQLPEEGLKFMVYLQKENIIDESGMPKERFSAEFPKEGPSILRIQQVVRGDSAAYFCASSPSGNQPQHFGDGTRLSIL.

The chain links TRBV5-1 to TRBJ2-7; 9 positions match TRBD2. The CDR3 totals 16 residues. Losses at the gene ends were 1 base for V and 0 bases for J; bases not matched to a gene: 5. From germline, CDR1 is SGHRS and CDR2 YFSETQ. CDR3 sequence (DNA): TGCGCCAGCAGCTTGTCGGCGGGAGGGACCTCCTACGAGCAGTACTTC. Translation gives CASSLSAGGTSYEQYF.

This rearrangement joins TRBV9 to TRBJ2-2, with a tentative D call TRBD1 (6 bases). Germline V gene lookup returns CDR1 SGDLS and CDR2 YYNGEE. V shed 0 bases and J shed 7 bases, with 13 bases lying between them. The CDR3 totals 15 residues. CDR3 loop: CASSVDRAKGGELFF. CDR3 bases: TGTGCCAGCAGCGTAGACAGGGCTAAGGGCGGGGAGCTGTTTTTT.

This chain joins TRBV7-9 and TRBJ2-1, with 7 nucleotides matching TRBD2. CDR3 length: 15 amino acids. Trimming took 6 bases from V and 2 from J; bases not matched to a gene: 7. The germline V gene encodes CDR1 SEHNR and CDR2 FQNEAQ (reference sequence). This CDR3 is CASSQGTITYNEQFF. DNA of the CDR3: TGTGCCAGCAGTCAAGGGACTATAACCTACAATGAGCAGTTCTTC.

The chain combines TRBV7-8 with TRBJ1-5, with D unclear. This CDR3 comprises 14 residues. From germline, CDR1 is SGHVS and CDR2 FQNEAQ. V gave up 1 base and J gave up 8 bases, with 12 bases separating them. Here the CDR3 DNA reads TGTGCCAGCAGCTTAGTGTATCGGAGGGAGCCCCAGCATTTT. It yields the protein CASSLVYRREPQHF.

This clone was recorded once. This chain links TRBV29-1 with TRBJ1-3, with D possibly TRBD1 on 6 matching bases. The CDR3 runs 14 residues. CDR1 and CDR2 (germline): SQVTM, ANQGSEA. V dropped 5 bases and J dropped 5 bases, with 16 bases sitting between them. CDR3 sequence reads: CSVRRTGSRNTIYF. The CDR3 DNA sequence: TGCAGCGTTAGGAGAACAGGGTCCCGAAACACCATATATTTT. Combining the CDR3 with reference TRBV29-1 and TRBJ1-3 gives the whole variable domain SAVISQKPSRDICQRGTSLTIQCQVDSQVTMMFWYRQQPGQSLTLIATANQGSEATYESGFVIDKFPISRPNLTFSTLTVSNMSPEDSSIYLCSVRRTGSRNTIYFGEGSWLTVV.

This chain joins TRBV10-3 and TRBJ2-5; no clear D. Trimming shortened V by 6 bases and J by 4 bases, and 6 bases separated the two germline ends. The CDR3 sequence is 11 residues long. Germline V lookup: CDR1 ENHRY, CDR2 SYGVKD. CDR3: CAIRIGETQYF. CDR3 nucleotides: TGTGCCATCAGAATCGGAGAGACCCAGTACTTC.

The rearrangement joins TRBV6-5 to TRBJ2-7, with a possible D match to TRBD1 (6 bases). The V end lost 7 bases, the J end lost 3 bases, and 13 bases lay between the germline ends. This CDR3 is built from 13 residues. CDR1 and CDR2 from the germline V gene are MNHEY and SVGAGI. CDR3 residues: CASTDPDSYEQYF. The CDR3 region has the DNA TGTGCCAGCACCGACCCGGACAGCTACGAGCAGTACTTC.

The rearrangement joins TRBV6-5 to TRBJ2-3; TRBD1 might be the D (6 bases). V was cut by 0 bases and J by 2 bases, with 12 bases left in between. This CDR3 spans 16 amino acids. Germline values: CDR1 MNHEY, CDR2 SVGAGI. CDR3: CASSYSQDSYTDTQYF. As DNA, the CDR3 is TGTGCCAGCAGTTACTCGCAGGACAGCTACACAGATACGCAGTATTTT.

The V gene is TRBV11-2, the J gene TRBJ2-2; possibly TRBD2 for D (6 bases). V dropped 2 bases and J dropped 4 bases, with 11 bases sitting between them. The length of the CDR3 is 15 residues. The germline V gene has CDR1 SGHAT and CDR2 FQNNGV. The chain's CDR3 is CASSLRLGGTGELFF. CDR3 nucleotides: TGTGCCAGCAGCTTACGTCTGGGGGGCACCGGGGAGCTGTTTTTT.

This rearrangement joins TRBV6-6 to TRBJ2-1; TRBD2 aligns across 8 bases. V was pared by 6 bases and J by 3 bases, with 4 bases of the junction left unmatched. The CDR3 spans 14 residues. Germline values: CDR1 MNHNY, CDR2 SVGAGI (reference sequence). As DNA, the CDR3 is TGTGCCAGCAGCGAACTAGCGGTCTACAATGAGCAGTTCTTC. Translating gives CASSELAVYNEQFF.

The rearrangement joins TRBV6-6 to TRBJ2-7; D is possibly TRBD1 (5 bases). The V gene lost 4 bases and the J gene lost 1 base, with 8 bases spanning the gap. Germline V gives CDR1 MNHNY, CDR2 SVGAGI (reference sequence). The length of the CDR3 is 13 residues. The CDR3 region is CASSSQGSYEQYF. DNA of the CDR3: TGTGCCAGCAGTTCCCAGGGATCCTACGAGCAGTACTTC.

The chain joins TRBV6-5 to TRBJ2-1; no reliable D call. CDR3 size: 13 residues. Trimming stripped 0 bases from V and 8 bases from J, with 8 bases between. CDR1 and CDR2 from the germline V gene are MNHEY and SVGAGI. The CDR3, as DNA: TGTGCCAGCAGTTACTCCGCGTTTGATGAGCAGTTCTTC. Translated, it gives CASSYSAFDEQFF.